What follows are 18 T cell receptor beta chains derived from one specimen sequenced in a study of blood T cell repertoires in COVID-19. The method was immunoSEQ multiplex PCR; TCRdb's version includes in-frame clones alone and lacks a portion of them. Of roughly 130,000 clones listed, 90% are singletons. What was sequenced was peripheral blood. These TCRs come from a man between 60 and 75 years old with COVID-19, enrolled during active disease.

The chain employs TRBV5-1 and TRBJ1-2; D might be TRBD1 (5 bases). The V and J ends lost 0 bases and 4 bases respectively, with 13 bases between them. Germline V gene data show CDR1 as SGHRS and CDR2 as YFSETQ. CDR3 length: 15 residues. CDR3 sequence: CASSLGAVGVYGYTF. The CDR3 DNA sequence: TGCGCCAGCAGCTTGGGGGCAGTAGGGGTCTATGGCTACACCTTC. The entire variable domain, with the rest obtained from reference TRBV5-1 and TRBJ1-2, is as follows: KAGVTQTPRYLIKTRGQQVTLSCSPISGHRSVSWYQQTPGQGLQFLFEYFSETQRNKGNFPGRFSGRQFSNSRSEMNVSTLELGDSALYLCASSLGAVGVYGYTFGSGTRLTVV.

As concerns this clone: Different DNA sequences within this sample yield the same CDR3. The chain employs TRBV18 and TRBJ2-5; D unclear. From germline, CDR1 is KGHSH and CDR2 LQKENI. This CDR3 is 12 amino acids long. V dropped 3 bases and J dropped 5 bases, with 7 bases sitting between them. The CDR3, as DNA: TGTGCCAGCTCACCGTCCCGGGAGACCCAGTACTTC. Amino acids: CASSPSRETQYF.

The rearrangement joins TRBV6-1 to TRBJ2-5, with 7 bases identical to TRBD2. Per the germline V gene, CDR1 is MNHNS and CDR2 is SASEGT. The V segment lost 1 base and the J segment 2 bases; nucleotides outside the gene matches: 4. This CDR3 spans 15 amino acids. The CDR3 DNA sequence: TGTGCCAGCAGTGAAGGGTGGGAGGGGCAAGAGACCCAGTACTTC. It codes for CASSEGWEGQETQYF.

The chain recombines TRBV24-1 with TRBJ1-2; a possible D gene is TRBD1 (6 bases). Germline-derived CDR1 and CDR2 are KGHDR and SFDVKD. The ends were cut back, 6 bases at V and 3 bases at J, with 7 bases in the middle. The CDR3 has 12 residues. The CDR3 DNA follows: TGTGCCACCAGTCCAGGGGACTATGGCTACACCTTC. Translation gives CATSPGDYGYTF.

This clone occurred once. CDR3 bases: TGTGCCAGCAGCGTATCAGCCGGGACAGGGGGCGGGGAGCTGTTTTTT. This gives the protein CASSVSAGTGGGELFF. The V and J genes are TRBV9 and TRBJ2-2; 11 nucleotides match TRBD1. The length of the CDR3 is 16 residues. CDR1 SGDLS and CDR2 YYNGEE come from the germline V gene. V gave up 1 base and J gave up 7 bases; unmatched junction bases: 6.

The gene calls are TRBV5-5 and TRBJ2-4; D remains unclear. The CDR3 runs 12 residues. Germline CDR1 reads SGHKS; CDR2 reads YYEKEE (reference sequence). The V gene lost 1 base and the J gene lost 8 bases, with 7 bases spanning the gap. The CDR3 DNA is TGTGCCAGCAGCTTGAACCCGGACATTCAGTACTTC. Its translation is CASSLNPDIQYF.

The chain links TRBV7-9 to TRBJ2-5; TRBD1 aligns across 9 bases. The V gene end was trimmed by 5 bases and the J gene end by 5 bases; junction bases not matched to a gene: 12. This CDR3 has 16 amino acids. Per the germline V gene, CDR1 is SEHNR and CDR2 is FQNEAQ (reference sequence). The chain's CDR3 is CASSARRGQGVETQYF. The CDR3 DNA is TGTGCCAGCAGCGCTCGACGGGGACAGGGTGTGGAGACCCAGTACTTC.

The J gene is TRBJ1-1, the V gene TRBV13, with a weak D call TRBD1 (6 bases). The CDR3 has 14 amino acids. Germline V CDR1 and CDR2: PRHDT, FYEKMQ (reference sequence). The V end was cut by 5 bases, the J end by 2 bases, with 12 bases between. The CDR3 sequence: CASSPDRRNTEAFF. The CDR3 coding sequence is TGTGCCAGCAGCCCAGACAGGAGAAACACTGAAGCTTTCTTT. Drawing the rest from reference TRBV13 and TRBJ1-1, the complete variable domain is AAGVIQSPRHLIKEKRETATLKCYPIPRHDTVYWYQQGPGQDPQFLISFYEKMQSDKGSIPDRFSAQQFSDYHSELNMSSLELGDSALYFCASSPDRRNTEAFFGQGTRLTVV.

CDR3 DNA: TGCAGCGTTGTCGGAGAGGGGAACACTGAAGCTTTCTTT. This sequence encodes CSVVGEGNTEAFF. The V call is TRBV29-1, the J call TRBJ1-1; no clear D gene. Germline CDR1 is SQVTM and CDR2 is ANQGSEA. The CDR3 contains 13 residues. Trimming removed 4 bases from V and 1 base from J, with 10 bases in between. The full variable domain, in which reference TRBV29-1 and TRBJ1-1 provide the parts outside the CDR3, is SAVISQKPSRDICQRGTSLTIQCQVDSQVTMMFWYRQQPGQSLTLIATANQGSEATYESGFVIDKFPISRPNLTFSTLTVSNMSPEDSSIYLCSVVGEGNTEAFFGQGTRLTVV.

V is TRBV5-3 and J is TRBJ2-1, with 9 bases lining up with TRBD2. TRBV5-3 is an open reading frame whose function is uncertain. The CDR3 covers 18 residues. After removal of 4 bases from V and 4 bases from J, the junction contained 15 bases not matched to a gene. This CDR3 is CARSGTFLAGVVYNEQFF. The DNA of the CDR3 is TGTGCCAGAAGCGGCACATTCTTAGCGGGAGTAGTTTACAATGAGCAGTTCTTC.

J is TRBJ2-5 and V is TRBV7-3, with 12 nucleotides matching TRBD2. V lost 5 bases to trimming and J lost 1 base; unmatched junction nucleotides: 5. The CDR3 runs 16 residues. Germline CDR1 reads SGHTA; CDR2 reads FQGTGA. This chain's CDR3 is CASSHGLAGTQETQYF. The CDR3 bases are TGTGCCAGCAGCCATGGACTAGCGGGAACCCAAGAGACCCAGTACTTC.

J is TRBJ1-3 and V is TRBV18; 9 bases are a match to TRBD1. This CDR3 has 16 amino acids. V shed 5 bases and J 0 bases; nucleotides not matched to a gene: 5. The germline V gene has CDR1 KGHSH and CDR2 LQKENI. The CDR3 loop reads CASSWDREDSGNTIYF. The CDR3 DNA reads as TGTGCCAGCTCATGGGACAGGGAGGACTCTGGAAACACCATATATTTT.

The V and J genes are TRBV5-1 and TRBJ2-1, with 7 bases fitting TRBD1. V was clipped by 4 bases and J by 4 bases; unmatched bases: 5. The CDR3 spans 14 residues. Germline CDR1 is SGHRS and CDR2 is YFSETQ. CDR3 sequence reads: CASSNPGQYNEQFF. CDR3 DNA: TGCGCCAGCAGCAATCCGGGACAGTACAATGAGCAGTTCTTC.

The chain recombines TRBV9 with TRBJ2-7; a possible D gene is TRBD2 (5 bases). The CDR3 is 15 residues long. Germline V gives CDR1 SGDLS, CDR2 YYNGEE. The ends were cut back, 0 bases at V and 4 bases at J, with 14 bases in the middle. The CDR3 loop is CASSVGPGFGYEQYF. CDR3 nucleotides: TGTGCCAGCAGCGTAGGGCCGGGATTTGGGTACGAGCAGTACTTC.

CDR3 bases: TGTGCCACCAGTGACTTCCGTGGGGGGGCGGTTGAGCAGTTCTTC. It specifies CATSDFRGGAVEQFF. The chain uses TRBV24-1 and TRBJ2-1; possible D gene TRBD2, 7 bases. V lost 4 bases and J 9 bases, leaving 18 bases between the germline ends. The CDR3 is 15 residues long. Germline CDR1 reads KGHDR; CDR2 reads SFDVKD.

The chain employs TRBV19 and TRBJ1-5; 8 nucleotides align to TRBD1. J was trimmed by 3 bases and V by 5 bases; bases with no gene match: 12. The length of the CDR3 is 17 residues. Germline lookup yields CDR1 LNHDA and CDR2 SQIVND (reference sequence). As DNA, the CDR3 is TGTGCCAGTAGTGAGACAGGGGTTGGAGCCACCAATCAGCCCCAGCATTTT. Protein product: CASSETGVGATNQPQHF.

This clone has only one observation. The chain links TRBV10-3 to TRBJ1-1; D gene ambiguous. The CDR3 runs 14 residues. Per the germline V gene, CDR1 is ENHRY and CDR2 is SYGVKD. Trimming removed 3 bases at V and 3 bases at J, with 11 bases between. CDR3 sequence reads: CAISDRGRDTEAFF. Here the CDR3 DNA reads TGTGCCATCAGTGACCGTGGGCGGGACACTGAAGCTTTCTTT.

This clone appeared a single time. The chain recombines TRBV9 with TRBJ2-1; 11 nucleotides line up with TRBD2. Germline loops: CDR1 SGDLS, CDR2 YYNGEE. The CDR3 spans 14 residues. The junction had 6 bases not matched to a gene; V was cut back by 4 bases and J by 9 bases. The DNA of the CDR3 is TGTGCCAGCAGCATACTAGCGGGAGAAGGTGAGCAGTTCTTC. Protein product: CASSILAGEGEQFF.